This TCR beta chain was profiled in a study of shared clonotypes between healthy human individuals. Clones were read by immunoSEQ multiplex PCR, and TCRdb kept only the in-frame ones, dropping some. The sample lists 800,000 to 950,000 clones; 90% to 97% were seen once. Germline V CDR1 and CDR2: SGHVS, FQNEAQ. CDR3 length: 15 residues. The ends lost 4 bases at V and 3 bases at J; junction bases unmatched: 5. CD8 cells regarded as naive lacked CD45RO, were positively chosen for CCR7, and omitted terminally differentiated effector memory CD45RA+ cells. This rearrangement joins TRBV7-8 to TRBJ2-1; 8 bases fit TRBD1. The clonotype comes from a man under 40 in good health. Sequencing used naive CD8+ T cells sorted from blood. This CDR3 reads CASSYTGGGYNEQFF. The CDR3 nucleotides read TGTGCCAGCAGCTATACAGGGGGAGGCTACAATGAGCAGTTCTTC.